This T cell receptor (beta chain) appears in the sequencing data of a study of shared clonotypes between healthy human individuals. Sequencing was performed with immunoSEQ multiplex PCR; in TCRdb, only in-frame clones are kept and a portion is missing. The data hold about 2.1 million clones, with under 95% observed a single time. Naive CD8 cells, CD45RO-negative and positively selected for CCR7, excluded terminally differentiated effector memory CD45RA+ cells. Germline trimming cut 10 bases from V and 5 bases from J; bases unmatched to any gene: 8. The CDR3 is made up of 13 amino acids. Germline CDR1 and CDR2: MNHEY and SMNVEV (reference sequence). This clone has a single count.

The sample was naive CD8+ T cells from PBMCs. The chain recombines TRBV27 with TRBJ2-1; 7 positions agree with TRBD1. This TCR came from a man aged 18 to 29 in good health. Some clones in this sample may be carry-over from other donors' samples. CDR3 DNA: TGTGCCACCGCTAGAGGGACAGACAATGAGCAGTTCTTC. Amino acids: CATARGTDNEQFF.